The source of this TCR beta chain is a study of response to subunit inactivated influenza vaccine. TCRdb redid the calling of the RT-PCR reads with MiXCR, one entry per CDR3 protein. Found here are roughly 710,000 distinct CDR3 sequences, roughly 15% of them singletons; the top ten hold approximately 7.6%. This clonotype occurred many times. CDR3 size: 12 residues. The V end was cut by 6 bases, the J end by 0 bases, with 6 bases between. Germline V gene sequence: CDR1 SQVTM, CDR2 ANQGSEA. This receptor was taken from a man in his fifties who received an inactivated influenza vaccine. The sample consisted of PBMCs from blood, taken 14 to 15 days before vaccination. The chain joins TRBV29-1 to TRBJ2-1, with D tentatively TRBD2 (5 bases). The CDR3 sequence is CSVRGSYNEQFF. CDR3 nucleotide sequence: TGCAGCGTCCGGGGCTCCTACAATGAGCAGTTCTTC.